This T cell receptor (beta chain) came from a study of OX40 agonist ivuxolimab in advanced cancers. Trimming took 6 bases from V and 4 from J; bases not matched to a gene: 6. There are 16 residues in the CDR3. The germline CDR1 and CDR2 sequences are SGHRS and YFSETQ. This clone has just one count. The method was immunoSEQ multiplex PCR; TCRdb's version includes in-frame clones alone and lacks a portion of them. The sample lists roughly 70,000 clones, approximately 90% occurring once. This sequence joins TRBV5-1 and TRBJ2-2; the match to TRBD2 covers 13 bases. The material was CD4+ or CD8+ T cells sorted from blood, obtained in a trial of the OX40 agonist ivuxolimab. The TCR originated in an adult with an advanced solid tumor such as melanoma, head and neck, liver or kidney cancer. CDR3 protein: CASIGLAGVITGELFF. The CDR3 DNA reads as TGCGCCAGCATCGGACTAGCGGGAGTCATCACCGGGGAGCTGTTTTTT.